The clone carrying this T cell receptor (beta chain) occurred a few times. Its antigen is currently unknown. From the 5' RACE reads, TCRdb called clonotypes with MiXCR, one entry per CDR3 protein. The sample gives 450,000 to 650,000 distinct CDR3 sequences, about 20% of which show up once; around an eighth is in the top ten. Germline V lookup: CDR1 MGHRA, CDR2 YSYEKL. The junction had 4 bases not matched to a gene; V was cut back by 2 bases and J by 0 bases. CDR3 length: 16 amino acids. This record comes from a study of T-cell memory formation after mild COVID-19. Findings and limits, study-wide: The appearance of some responding clones in pre-infection memory suggested that cross-reactive memory joined. From day 15 to 85, contracting clones were balanced between CD4 and CD8, whereas later expanders leaned toward CD4+.

Material: PBMCs or a T cell subset sorted from them (not recorded which). This TCR was recovered from an adult woman who had mild COVID-19 (a few samples of this study predate the infection). Cell type and time point are not known. The chain joins TRBV4-1 to TRBJ2-3; TRBD2 matches 8 bases. The CDR3 protein is CASSQTLAGSTDTQYF. CDR3 sequence (DNA): TGCGCCAGCAGCCAAACGTTAGCGGGAAGCACAGATACGCAGTATTTT.